This TCR beta chain came from a study of T cells after yellow fever vaccination. Whole-study context: SMART-Seq v4 Ultra Low Input prepared libraries from low-cell fractions. Study conclusions and caveats: Abundant bulk-derived clonotypes could contaminate FACS-sorted repertoires.

This clonotype turned up a few times. The antigen is unknown. TCRdb processed the 5' RACE reads anew with MiXCR; each CDR3 protein has one entry. Among approximately 330,000 distinct CDR3 sequences, approximately 12% were seen once, and the ten largest hold about 3%. Germline CDR1 and CDR2: SGHRS and YFSETQ. V gave up 3 bases and J gave up 7 bases; unmatched junction bases: 5. The CDR3 runs to 15 residues. The clonotype originates from a man younger than 35 who received the YFV17D yellow fever vaccine. The gene calls are TRBV5-1 and TRBJ2-2; 11 positions match TRBD1. This sample comprised CD4+ T cells sorted from PBMCs, obtained 15 days after the yellow fever booster vaccination. The CDR3: CASSYWTGGDGELFF. The CDR3 nucleotides are TGCGCCAGCAGCTACTGGACAGGGGGCGACGGGGAGCTGTTTTTT.